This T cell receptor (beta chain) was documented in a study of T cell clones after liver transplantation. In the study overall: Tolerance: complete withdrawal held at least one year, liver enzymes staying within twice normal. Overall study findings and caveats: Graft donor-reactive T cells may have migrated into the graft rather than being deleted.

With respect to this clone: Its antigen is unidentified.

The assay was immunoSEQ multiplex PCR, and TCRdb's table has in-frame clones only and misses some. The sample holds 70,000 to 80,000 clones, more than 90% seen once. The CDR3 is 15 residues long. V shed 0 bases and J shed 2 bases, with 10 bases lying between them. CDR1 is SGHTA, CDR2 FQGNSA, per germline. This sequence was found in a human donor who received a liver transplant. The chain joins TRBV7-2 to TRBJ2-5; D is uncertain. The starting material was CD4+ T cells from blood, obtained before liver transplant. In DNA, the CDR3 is TGTGCCAGCAGCTTAGCCCGGACGCTACAAGAGACCCAGTACTTC. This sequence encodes CASSLARTLQETQYF.